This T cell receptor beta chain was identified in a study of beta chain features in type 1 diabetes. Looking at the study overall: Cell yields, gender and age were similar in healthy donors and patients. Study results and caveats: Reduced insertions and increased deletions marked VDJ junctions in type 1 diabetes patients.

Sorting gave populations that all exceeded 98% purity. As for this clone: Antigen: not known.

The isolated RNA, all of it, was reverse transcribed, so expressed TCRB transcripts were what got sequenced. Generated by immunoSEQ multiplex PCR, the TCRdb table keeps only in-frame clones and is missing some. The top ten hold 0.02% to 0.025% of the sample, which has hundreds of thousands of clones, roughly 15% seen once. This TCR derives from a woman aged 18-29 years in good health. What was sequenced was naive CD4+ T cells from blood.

The CDR3, as DNA: TGTGCCAGCATTGCGACTGGGGGACTAGCTTCGTATTTT. This gives the protein CASIATGGLASYF. J is TRBJ2-3 and V is TRBV6-1; 9 positions match TRBD2. V shed 7 bases, J shed 14 bases, and the junction held 13 bases outside the gene matches. Per the germline V gene, CDR1 is MNHNS and CDR2 is SASEGT. This CDR3 has 13 residues.